This TCR beta chain came from a study of PD-L1 blockade in urothelial cancer. Overall study context: About 85% of the roughly 29 patients comprised males who had bladder-origin urothelial cancer. General study findings and limits: In blood at 3 weeks, tumor-associated clones expanded more among patients with durable benefit. Better survival was predicted by below-median pretreatment blood TCR clonality.

A note on this clone: What it recognizes is unknown.

The CDR3 is 14 amino acids. The J segment lost 7 bases and the V segment lost 1 base, leaving 4 bases of the junction unmatched. CDR1 and CDR2 from the germline V gene are GTSNPN and SVGIG (reference sequence). Stated time point: peripheral blood 6 weeks after treatment start. Produced via immunoSEQ multiplex PCR; TCRdb's table is partial and in-frame only. This sample has around 66,000 clones, with roughly 90% found just once. The rearrangement uses TRBV30 and TRBJ1-4, with TRBD1 identical over 9 bases. The source of this sequence is a man aged 55 to 70 with urothelial cancer. Specimen: PBMCs, collected around atezolizumab (anti-PD-L1) treatment. The CDR3 reads CAWSGGTGSEKLFF. The CDR3 coding sequence is TGTGCCTGGAGTGGGGGGACAGGGAGTGAAAAACTGTTTTTT.